The present entry profiles one T cell receptor beta chain with its context. What it recognizes is unknown. A read error may account for a junction end that differs from germline. Other nucleotide sequences from this sample produce the same CDR3. This entry is derived from a study of cytomegalovirus exposure and HLA in healthy donors. The study ran its PCR with 60 Vbeta and 13 Jbeta primers. The data were produced by immunoSEQ multiplex PCR, yet TCRdb's version contains in-frame clones alone and is incomplete. The sample lists roughly 200,000 clones; 79% were seen once. The CDR3 consists of 13 residues. Germline V lookup: CDR1 GTSNPN, CDR2 SVGIG (reference sequence). Study-wide findings and caveats: The productive fraction for most TCR beta V segments was about 87% or about 30% in an earlier analysis. Based on reports, TCR beta sequences accurately predicted HLA-A and HLA-B alleles for most subjects. Under in vitro conditions, a few CMV-associated chains were confirmed as specific for CMV antigens. V- and J-gene trimming in TCR beta was tied to a missense DCLRE1C variant by an analysis performed later.

The source is a girl between 5 and 17 years old in good health and CMV-seropositive. V gene TRBV30 combines with J gene TRBJ1-6; TRBD1 might be the D (6 bases). Source material: PBMCs. CDR3 in amino acids: CAWSVQGHSPLHF. CDR3 DNA sequence: TGTGCCTGGAGTGTACAGGGCCATTCTCCCCTCCACTTT. Full variable domain (rest looked up from reference TRBV30 and TRBJ1-6): SQTIHQWPATLVQPVGSPLSLECTVEGTSNPNLYWYRQAAGRGLQLLFYSVGIGQISSEVPQNLSASRPQDRQFILSSKKLLLSDSGFYLCAWSVQGHSPLHFGNGTRLTVT.